This T cell receptor beta chain was obtained from a study of lymphopenia after photon versus proton radiotherapy. Study findings and constraints: After the lymphocyte nadir, photon-treated repertoires showed oligoclonal expansion, especially of CD8+ Temra cells.

Sequencing used immunoSEQ multiplex PCR; TCRdb keeps in-frame clones, though not all of them. This sample has about 26,000 clones, with approximately 89% found just once. Of note for this clone: Its antigen is undetermined.

The germline gives CDR1 SGHNT, CDR2 YENEEA. Unmatched junction bases numbered 8, after V lost 5 bases and J lost 6 bases. The CDR3 runs 15 residues. The origin of this receptor is a man aged 25-40 years with gastric cancer. The material sequenced was peripheral blood, taken from a patient treated with photon-based radiotherapy. The chain links TRBV11-3 to TRBJ2-7; TRBD2 matches at 12 bases. The CDR3 loop reads CASSPMTSGRSEQYF. DNA of the CDR3: TGTGCCAGCAGCCCAATGACTAGCGGGAGATCCGAGCAGTACTTC. The entire variable domain, with the rest obtained from reference TRBV11-3 and TRBJ2-7, is as follows: EAGVVQSPRYKIIEKKQPVAFWCNPISGHNTLYWYLQNLGQGPELLIRYENEEAVDDSQLPKDRFSAERLKGVDSTLKIQPAELGDSAVYLCASSPMTSGRSEQYFGPGTRLTVT.